Each of the 7 T cell receptor beta chains below was sequenced from the same sample in a study of cytomegalovirus exposure and HLA in healthy donors. The PCR was carried out with 60 Vbeta primers and 13 Jbeta primers. Using immunoSEQ multiplex PCR, the repertoire was profiled, and TCRdb retains in-frame clones only, with some absent. The table lists 100,000 to 120,000 clones, 75% to 90% of them singletons. The specimen sequenced was PBMCs. Receptors were obtained from a man aged 25-40 years in good health and CMV-seropositive.

The gene calls are TRBV19 and TRBJ1-5, with D possibly TRBD1 on 6 matching bases. The CDR3 contains 17 residues. V was shortened by 7 bases and J by 4 bases, with 23 bases between the two germline ends. Germline V gene lookup returns CDR1 LNHDA and CDR2 SQIVND (reference sequence). This chain's CDR3 is CASTASGTPLGNQPQHF. DNA of the CDR3: TGTGCCAGTACCGCTTCCGGGACACCTCTTGGGAATCAGCCCCAGCATTTT.

This rearrangement joins TRBV11-1 to TRBJ2-1, with TRBD2 identical over 11 bases. The CDR3 runs 15 residues. The germline CDR1 and CDR2 sequences are SGHAT and FQDESV (reference sequence). The V and J ends lost 5 bases and 8 bases, in that order; junction bases with no gene match: 8. In DNA, the CDR3 is TGTGCCAGCAGCAAAACTAGCGGGGGAAGGTATGAGCAGTTCTTC. It yields the protein CASSKTSGGRYEQFF.

This chain connects TRBV15 to TRBJ2-5, with D unclear. CDR3 length: 14 amino acids. Per germline, CDR1 LNHNV and CDR2 YYDKDF (reference sequence). Trimming pared 1 base from V and 4 bases from J, leaving 10 bases between. Here the CDR3 reads CATSRVPGSETQYF. In DNA form, the CDR3 reads TGTGCCACCAGCAGAGTGCCCGGGTCAGAGACCCAGTACTTC.

The rearrangement links TRBV7-9 to TRBJ1-4; the D gene is possibly TRBD1 (5 bases). From germline, CDR1 is SEHNR and CDR2 FQNEAQ (reference sequence). V was trimmed by 5 bases and J by 7 bases, leaving 14 bases between them. The CDR3 is 14 residues long. The CDR3: CASSLDSSREKLFF. In DNA form, the CDR3 reads TGTGCCAGCAGCCTAGACAGCTCGCGTGAAAAACTGTTTTTT.

The V call is TRBV5-4, the J call TRBJ2-5; weak D call: TRBD1 (5 bases). Per germline, CDR1 SGHNT and CDR2 YYREEE (reference sequence). Trimming pared 4 bases from V and 2 bases from J, leaving 12 bases between. CDR3 length equals 14 residues. CDR3 sequence (DNA): TGTGCCAGCAGCCCCACGGACACACAAGAGACCCAGTACTTC. Protein: CASSPTDTQETQYF.

This clone has only a few counts. V gene TRBV6-4 combines with J gene TRBJ2-3; TRBD1 might be the D (6 bases). V was shortened by 7 bases and J by 2 bases, with 13 bases between the two germline ends. Germline CDR1 is MRHNA and CDR2 is SNTAGT. The CDR3 is 14 amino acids. The CDR3 nucleotides are TGTGCCAGCAAACGGACAGCGGACACAGATACGCAGTATTTT. This translates into CASKRTADTDTQYF.

This rearrangement joins TRBV5-1 to TRBJ2-3, with TRBD1 identical over 7 bases. V was pared by 3 bases and J by 5 bases, with 12 bases of the junction left unmatched. CDR1 and CDR2 from the germline V gene are SGHRS and YFSETQ. This CDR3 has 16 amino acids. DNA for the CDR3: TGCGCCAGCAGCTATAGGGGGCGCGGGCGTATAGATACGCAGTATTTT. Protein product: CASSYRGRGRIDTQYF.